This T cell receptor beta chain came from a study of HIV-infected patients and healthy controls. This clonotype has only a few counts. In TCRdb, the 5' RACE reads were re-called with MiXCR into one record per CDR3 protein. In the table there are about 67,000 distinct CDR3 sequences, about 16% of which are singletons. There are 14 residues in the CDR3. V gave up 3 bases and J gave up 4 bases; unmatched junction bases: 2. CDR1 DFQATT and CDR2 SNEGSKA come from the germline V gene (reference sequence). The receptor was derived from a human donor in good health. Material for sequencing was CD4+ T cells from blood. The chain combines TRBV20-1 with TRBJ2-7; TRBD2 matches at 14 bases. CDR3 sequence (DNA): TGCAGTGCTAGGGGGACTAGCGGGAGTTACGAGCAGTACTTC. Translating gives CSARGTSGSYEQYF.